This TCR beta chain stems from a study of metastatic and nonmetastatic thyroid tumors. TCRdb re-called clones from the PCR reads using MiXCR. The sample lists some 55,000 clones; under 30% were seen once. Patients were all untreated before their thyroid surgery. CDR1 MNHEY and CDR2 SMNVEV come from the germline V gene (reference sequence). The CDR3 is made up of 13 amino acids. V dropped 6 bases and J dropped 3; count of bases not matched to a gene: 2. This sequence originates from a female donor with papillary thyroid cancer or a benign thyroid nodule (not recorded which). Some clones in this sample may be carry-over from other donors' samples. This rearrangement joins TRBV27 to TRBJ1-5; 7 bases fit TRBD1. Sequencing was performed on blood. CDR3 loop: CASRTGYNQPQHF. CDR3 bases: TGTGCCAGCAGGACAGGGTACAATCAGCCCCAGCATTTT.